The subject of this entry is one T cell receptor beta chain. The data were produced by immunoSEQ multiplex PCR, yet TCRdb's version contains in-frame clones alone and is incomplete. The table lists approximately 100,000 clones, around 94% of them singletons. This sample stems from a study of blood T cell repertoires in COVID-19. Overall study: Sources were T cells, B-cell-depleted T cells, or PBMCs; the material itself was cDNA or gDNA.

There are 13 residues in the CDR3. Germline V gives CDR1 SGHDT, CDR2 YYEEEE. V gave up 6 bases and J gave up 5 bases, with 11 bases separating them. Sequencing was performed on peripheral blood. The origin of this receptor is a man in his forties or fifties with active COVID-19. The V gene is TRBV5-6, the J gene TRBJ2-2, with D tentatively TRBD1 (5 bases). The chain's CDR3 is CASTLGLTGELFF. The CDR3 DNA follows: TGTGCCAGCACCCTGGGGCTTACCGGGGAGCTGTTTTTT.